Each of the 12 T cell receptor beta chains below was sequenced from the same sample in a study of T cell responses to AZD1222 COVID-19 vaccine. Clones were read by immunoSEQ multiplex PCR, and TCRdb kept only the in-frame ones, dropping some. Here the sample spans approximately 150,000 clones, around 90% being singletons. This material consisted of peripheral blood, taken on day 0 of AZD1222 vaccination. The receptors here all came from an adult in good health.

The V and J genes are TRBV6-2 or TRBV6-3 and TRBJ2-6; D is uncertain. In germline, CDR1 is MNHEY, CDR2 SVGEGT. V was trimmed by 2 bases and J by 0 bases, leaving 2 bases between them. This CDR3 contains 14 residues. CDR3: CASSYSSGANVLTF. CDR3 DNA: TGTGCCAGCAGTTACAGCTCTGGGGCCAACGTCCTGACTTTC.

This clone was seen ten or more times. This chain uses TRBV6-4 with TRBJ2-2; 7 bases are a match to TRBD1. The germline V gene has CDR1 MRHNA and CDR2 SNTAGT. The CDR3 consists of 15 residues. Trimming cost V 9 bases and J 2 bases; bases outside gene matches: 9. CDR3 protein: CASQSGTDNTGELFF. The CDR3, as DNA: TGTGCCAGTCAATCCGGGACAGATAACACCGGGGAGCTGTTTTTT.

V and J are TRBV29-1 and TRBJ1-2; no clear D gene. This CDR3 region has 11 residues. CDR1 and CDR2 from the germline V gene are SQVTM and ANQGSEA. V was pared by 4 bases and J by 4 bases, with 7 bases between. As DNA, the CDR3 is TGCAGCGTTGGTCTGAGCTATGGCTACACCTTC. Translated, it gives CSVGLSYGYTF.

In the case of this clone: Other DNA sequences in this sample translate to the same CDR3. The CDR3 region has the DNA TGTGCCAGTAGTATTGGGAATCAGCCCCAGCATTTT. This encodes CASSIGNQPQHF. The V call is TRBV19, the J call TRBJ1-5; D uncertain. V dropped 3 bases and J dropped 4 bases, with 4 bases sitting between them. This CDR3 is built from 12 residues. Germline CDR1 and CDR2: LNHDA and SQIVND (reference sequence).

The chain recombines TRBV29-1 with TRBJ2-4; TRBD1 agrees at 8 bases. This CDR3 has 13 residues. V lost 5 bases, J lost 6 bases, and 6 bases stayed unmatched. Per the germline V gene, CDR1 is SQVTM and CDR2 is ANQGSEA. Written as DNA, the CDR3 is TGCAGCGTTACTCAGGGGGCTTTAAACATTCAGTACTTC. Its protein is CSVTQGALNIQYF.

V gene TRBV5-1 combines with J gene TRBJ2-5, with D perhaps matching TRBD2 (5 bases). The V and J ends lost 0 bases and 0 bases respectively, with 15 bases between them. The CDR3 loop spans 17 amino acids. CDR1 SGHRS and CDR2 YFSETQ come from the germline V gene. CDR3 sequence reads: CASSLGGSGRDQETQYF. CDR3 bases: TGCGCCAGCAGCTTGGGAGGGAGTGGTAGAGACCAAGAGACCCAGTACTTC.

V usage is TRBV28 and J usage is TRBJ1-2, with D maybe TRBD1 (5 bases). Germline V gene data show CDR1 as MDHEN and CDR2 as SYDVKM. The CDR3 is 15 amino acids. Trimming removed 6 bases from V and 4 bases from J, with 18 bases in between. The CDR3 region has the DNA TGTGCCAGCAGCGTCGGGGCAGCTCCCAGCTATGGCTACACCTTC. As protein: CASSVGAAPSYGYTF.

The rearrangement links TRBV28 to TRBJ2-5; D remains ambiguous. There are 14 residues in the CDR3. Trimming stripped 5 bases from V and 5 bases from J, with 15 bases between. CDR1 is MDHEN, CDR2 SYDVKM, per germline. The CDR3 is CASSPLTPTETQYF. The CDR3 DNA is TGTGCCAGCAGTCCCTTGACTCCCACGGAGACCCAGTACTTC.

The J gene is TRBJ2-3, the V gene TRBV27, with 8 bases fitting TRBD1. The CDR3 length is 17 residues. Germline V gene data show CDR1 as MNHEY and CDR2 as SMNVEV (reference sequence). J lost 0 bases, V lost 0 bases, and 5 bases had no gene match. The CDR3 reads CASSLSSGTGSTDTQYF. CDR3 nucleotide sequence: TGTGCCAGCAGTTTATCCTCCGGGACAGGAAGCACAGATACGCAGTATTTT.

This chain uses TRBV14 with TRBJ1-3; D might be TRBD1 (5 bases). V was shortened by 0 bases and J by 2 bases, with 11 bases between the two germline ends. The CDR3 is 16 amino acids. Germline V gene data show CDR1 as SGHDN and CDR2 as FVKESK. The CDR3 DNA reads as TGTGCCAGCAGCCAAGATTCCGGCAGGGCTGGAAACACCATATATTTT. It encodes CASSQDSGRAGNTIYF.

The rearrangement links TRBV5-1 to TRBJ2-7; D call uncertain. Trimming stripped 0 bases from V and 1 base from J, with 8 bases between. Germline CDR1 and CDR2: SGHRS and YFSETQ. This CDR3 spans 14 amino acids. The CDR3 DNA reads TGCGCCAGCAGCTTGGACGGTTTATCCTACGAGCAGTACTTC. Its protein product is CASSLDGLSYEQYF.

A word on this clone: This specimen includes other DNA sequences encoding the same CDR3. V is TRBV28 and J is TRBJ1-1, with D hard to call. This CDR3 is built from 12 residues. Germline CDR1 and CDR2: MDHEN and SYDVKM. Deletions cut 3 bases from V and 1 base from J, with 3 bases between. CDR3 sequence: CASSLGNTEAFF. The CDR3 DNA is TGTGCCAGCAGTTTGGGGAACACTGAAGCTTTCTTT.